Listed below are T cell receptor beta chains from one sample, sequenced in a study of blood T cell repertoires in COVID-19. Sequenced by immunoSEQ multiplex PCR; TCRdb stores in-frame clones only, minus some. The sample includes 200,000 to 250,000 clones, about 88% seen only once; the top ten take about 9.4%. The sequencing input was peripheral blood. Receptor source: a woman aged 50 to 60 with COVID-19, enrolled during active disease. CDR3s include the opening cysteine and the closing phenylalanine or tryptophan. The D gene is left open where the match is weak. Rows may omit the clone size; those that give it use once, few, many or a size class.

TRBJ2-5,-,TRBV20-1,-,TGCAGTGCTAGTCTACAGGGTCGTCGGGAGACCCAGTACTTC,CSASLQGRRETQYF
TRBJ2-7,-,TRBV2,-,TGTGCCAGCAGTGATCCGGGATCCCTCTACGAGCAGTACTTC,CASSDPGSLYEQYF
TRBJ2-1,TRBD2,TRBV11-2,-,TGTGCCAGCAGCGCCTCATCCGGGACTAGCGAGTTCTTC,CASSASSGTSEFF
TRBJ1-2,-,TRBV19,-,TGTGCCAGTACCGTGGACTCGAACTATGGCTACACCTTC,CASTVDSNYGYTF
TRBJ2-5,TRBD1,TRBV6-5,-,TGTGCCAGCAGTCACCGGGACAGGGCGGAGACCCAGTACTTC,CASSHRDRAETQYF
TRBJ2-2,-,TRBV28,-,TGTGCCGGTTCCGGAGGCGCGAACACCGGGGAGCTGTTTTTT,CAGSGGANTGELFF
TRBJ1-5,-,TRBV7-6,-,TGTGCCAGCTCGGGGGGGGGCCTCCAGCCCCAGCATTTT,CASSGGGLQPQHF
TRBJ1-2,TRBD1,TRBV5-8,-,TGTGCCAGCAGCTTAGCGGAGCAGGGGGCAGGCGATGGCTACACCTTC,CASSLAEQGAGDGYTF
TRBJ2-1,TRBD1,TRBV11-3,once,TGTGCCAGCAGCTTAGAGGGGGGACAGGGGGAAAATGAGCAGTTCTTC,CASSLEGGQGENEQFF
TRBJ2-3,-,TRBV5-1,-,TGCGCCAGCAGCTTGGAGGGCGGGAACACAGATACGCAGTATTTT,CASSLEGGNTDTQYF
TRBJ1-1,TRBD1,TRBV9,-,TGTGCCAGCAGCGAACCGGTTCGGGACAGGGGACTTAAGAACACTGAAGCTTTCTTT,CASSEPVRDRGLKNTEAFF
TRBJ2-5,TRBD1,TRBV10-2,-,TGCGCCAGCCGACCGTCAAACAGGGGAGAGACCCAGTACTTC,CASRPSNRGETQYF
TRBJ2-2,TRBD1,TRBV15,-,TGTGCCACCAGCAGGGGGATGACAGGGAGTCGGACCGGGGAGCTGTTTTTT,CATSRGMTGSRTGELFF
TRBJ1-1,TRBD1,TRBV25-1,once,TGTGCCAGCAGTGAATATAGGGACAGTGAAGCTTTCTTT,CASSEYRDSEAFF
TRBJ1-6,-,TRBV6-5,-,TGTGCCAGCAGTTCCAGGATCTCCTATAATTCACCCCTCCACTTT,CASSSRISYNSPLHF
TRBJ2-3,TRBD1,TRBV28,-,TGTGCCAGCCGCCCATTGGGCAGACAGGGGGCTAAAGATACGCAGTATTTT,CASRPLGRQGAKDTQYF
TRBJ1-2,-,TRBV21-1,-,TGTGCCAGCAGCGGACTTAGGACAGGGCATCCCTTC,CASSGLRTGHPF
TRBJ2-5,TRBD2,TRBV11-3,-,TGTGCCAGCAGCTTAGGGACTAGAGGAACCCAAGAGACCCAGTACTTC,CASSLGTRGTQETQYF
TRBJ2-3,TRBD1,TRBV5-1,-,TGCGCCAGCAGCTTGGGGGGGACAGGGACCGATACGCAGTATTTT,CASSLGGTGTDTQYF
TRBJ1-2,TRBD1,TRBV7-9,-,TGTGCCAGCAGCTTGTTACAGGGGGCGGGCGGCTACACCTTC,CASSLLQGAGGYTF
TRBJ2-2,-,TRBV7-2,once,TGTGCCAGCAGCTTAAGATGGGGGGTGAGCACCGGGGAGCTGTTTTTT,CASSLRWGVSTGELFF
TRBJ2-2,TRBD2,TRBV24-1,once,TGTGCCACCAGTGTTGCGGGGGGTGGTACCGGGGAGCTGTTTTTT,CATSVAGGGTGELFF
TRBJ1-2,-,TRBV11-3,-,TGTGCCAGCACCGCGGGAGGCAACAACTATGGCTACACCTTC,CASTAGGNNYGYTF
TRBJ2-5,TRBD1,TRBV29-1,-,TGCAGCGTGCAGGGGGTTGGAGAGACCCAGTACTTC,CSVQGVGETQYF
TRBJ1-4,TRBD1,TRBV5-4,-,TGTGCCAGCAGCTATGGACAGGCGAATGAAAAACTGTTTTTT,CASSYGQANEKLFF
TRBJ1-3,-,TRBV6-6,-,TGTGCCAGCAGGGACACGGCGAGGAACACCATATATTTT,CASRDTARNTIYF
TRBJ2-1,TRBD2,TRBV9,many,TGTGCCAGCAGCGTATTAGCGGGGGTTGGGGAGCAGTTCTTC,CASSVLAGVGEQFF
TRBJ1-1,TRBD1,TRBV19,-,TGTGCCAGTAAAGACAGGGTATTCTCTGAAGCTTTCTTT,CASKDRVFSEAFF
TRBJ1-5,-,TRBV2,once,TGTGCCAGCAGTGAAGGGCATGGCAGGAGGGCGTTGCCCCAGCATTTT,CASSEGHGRRALPQHF
TRBJ2-6,-,TRBV19,-,TGTGCCAGTACCTTATGGGGGGGCGGATCTGGGGCCAACGTCCTGACTTTC,CASTLWGGGSGANVLTF
TRBJ1-1,-,TRBV19,-,TGTGCCAGTAGTCCATCCCGGGGACACGGGAACACTGAAGCTTTCTTT,CASSPSRGHGNTEAFF
TRBJ2-7,TRBD1,TRBV19,-,TGTGCCAGTAGTACCGGACAGGGGGCCCACGAGCAGTACTTC,CASSTGQGAHEQYF
TRBJ2-7,-,TRBV7-2,-,TGTGCCAGCAACCCGCCAAGGGGTGGACCGAACTACGAGCAGTACTTC,CASNPPRGGPNYEQYF
TRBJ2-1,-,TRBV3-1/TRBV3-2,-,TGTGCCAGCAGCCTCCACCCGGCCTACTCGGGATACAATGAGCAGTTCTTC,CASSLHPAYSGYNEQFF
TRBJ1-1,-,TRBV20-1,few,TGCAGTGCTATCAGGGCGATAGAAGCTTTCTTT,CSAIRAIEAFF
TRBJ1-2,-,TRBV6-5,-,TGTGCCAGCATGTCCCGCTATGGCTACACCTTC,CASMSRYGYTF
TRBJ2-3,-,TRBV12-5,-,TGTGCTAGTGGTTTGTGGGGGCCGGAGGATACGCAGTATTTT,CASGLWGPEDTQYF
TRBJ2-3,TRBD2,TRBV19,-,TGTGCCAGTGCCCTGACTAGCGGGGACACAGATACGCAGTATTTT,CASALTSGDTDTQYF
TRBJ1-1,-,TRBV19,-,TGTGCCAGTAGTTGGGGGGGGACGAACACTGAAGCTTTCTTT,CASSWGGTNTEAFF
TRBJ1-2,-,TRBV3-1/TRBV3-2,few,TGTGCCAGCAGCCAAGGTGGCGGACTGGTCCCTAACTATGGCTACACCTTC,CASSQGGGLVPNYGYTF
TRBJ1-5,-,TRBV28,-,TGTGCCAGCAGTTTAATCAGGGGAGGGGAACAGCCCCAGCATTTT,CASSLIRGGEQPQHF
TRBJ1-1,TRBD1,TRBV19,-,TGTGCCAGTAGTGCCGATACAGGGGGCACGGCTTTCTTT,CASSADTGGTAFF
TRBJ1-2,TRBD1,TRBV10-3,-,TGTGCCATCAGCGTTCCGGGACAGGGGGTTACTAACTATGGCTACACCTTC,CAISVPGQGVTNYGYTF